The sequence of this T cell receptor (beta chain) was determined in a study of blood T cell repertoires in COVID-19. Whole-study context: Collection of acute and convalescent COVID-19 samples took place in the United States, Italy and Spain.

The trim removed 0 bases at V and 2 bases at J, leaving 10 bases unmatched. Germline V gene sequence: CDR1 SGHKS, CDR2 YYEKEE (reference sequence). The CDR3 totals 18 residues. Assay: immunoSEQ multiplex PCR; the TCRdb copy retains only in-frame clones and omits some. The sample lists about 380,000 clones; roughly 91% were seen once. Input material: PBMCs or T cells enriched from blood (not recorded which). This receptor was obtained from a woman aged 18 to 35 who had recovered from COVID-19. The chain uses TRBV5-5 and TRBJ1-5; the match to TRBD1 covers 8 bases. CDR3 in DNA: TGTGCCAGCAGCTTGGCATCGCGGACAGGGAATGGCAATCAGCCCCAGCATTTT. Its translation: CASSLASRTGNGNQPQHF.